This T cell receptor (beta chain) was sequenced for a study of T cells after yellow fever vaccination (dated by TCRdb to about 2019). About the study as a whole: Libraries from fractions with low cell numbers were prepared with the SMART-Seq v4 Ultra Low Input RNA kit. To follow T-cell clones before and after primary and booster YFV17D yellow fever vaccination, bulk TCR alpha and beta repertoires were sequenced over time. The cohort comprised two healthy male donors, one aged 18 to 29 and one aged 30 to 40 years. Blood was collected at multiple timepoints before and after primary and secondary immunization, and bulk PBMC replicates and cell subsets were isolated.

A remark on this clonotype: Its recognized antigen is unknown. No much larger clonotype is one base removed from it; base qualities were not supplied.

The run used an Illumina NovaSeq 6000. TCR cDNA was synthesized by 5'RACE template switching, through which a universal primer site and unique molecular identifiers were introduced. Priming for cDNA synthesis came from both the TCR alpha and TCR beta constant segments. Library amplification used two PCR steps, and the second PCR step added sample barcodes and sequencing adapters. Sequencing of libraries was done on Illumina HiSeq 2500 (2x100 bp) or NovaSeq (2x150 bp). Per the original workflow: MIGEC handled demultiplexing of reads and collapsing into UMI consensus sequences, while MiXCR performed V(D)J alignment. Using edgeR on replicate PBMC samples, clonotypes were called vaccine-responding if FDR was below 0.01 and the log2 fold change was above 5 up to day 15. Each bulk clonotype received a CD4 or CD8 identity based on whether the sequenced CD4 or CD8 repertoire contained that clonotype at higher abundance. TCRdb reanalyzed the raw reads on its own, using fastp at Q25 for trimming and MiXCR for clone calling, and kept in-frame beta chains. Identical CDR3 protein sequences are pooled into one entry, listed with their most common genes and DNA. The V and J calls follow TCRdb's processing rather than the paper's. Counted in this sample were some 120,000 distinct CDR3 sequences; 13% to 15% of them appeared once. Approximately 39% of the sample lies in the top ten.

Trimming removed 0 bases from V and 2 bases from J; the gene matches leave 5 bases unexplained. The CDR3 holds 16 amino acids from the cysteine to the phenylalanine. Of all the DNA, just the CDR3 is kept, 48 bases in frame from base 1. Reading the germline V gene gives CDR1 SGDLS and CDR2 YYNGEE. Broader findings and caveats from the paper: The secondary T-cell response was found to be weaker but faster than the primary response, with a peak reached on day 5 rather than on day 15. After the booster, most of the clones that had expanded following primary vaccination were detected again (almost 98% of CD4 and 85% to 90% of CD8), which suggests that memory was broadly maintained. Computational filtering was needed because FACS-sorted repertoires could contain abundant contaminating clonotypes from the bulk population. Only a couple of donors were included in the study, so the extent to which the findings can be generalized is limited. A small share of clonotypes occurred in both CD4 and CD8 compartments, likely arising from convergent recombination.

This specimen's treatment or condition label, interpreted: live attenuated yellow fever vaccine strain. A standard Ficoll-Paque protocol was used to isolate PBMCs from peripheral blood. CD4 and CD8 T-cell fractions were isolated with Dynabeads CD4 and CD8 positive selection kits. TriZol was used to extract RNA from bulk PBMCs, CD4 and CD8 fractions, and dextramer-positive and dextramer-negative fractions. The sample consisted of CD8+ T cells sorted from PBMCs, taken 5 days after the yellow fever booster vaccination. The receptor comes from a man aged 18 to 29 who received the YFV17D yellow fever vaccine. This receptor chain uses TRBV9 and TRBJ2-3, with 8 bases matching TRBD2. The CDR3 region: CASSVDGGGLTDTQYF. The DNA reads TGTGCCAGCAGCGTAGATGGCGGGGGGCTCACAGATACGCAGTATTTT.